These T cell receptor beta chains were read from a single sample in a study of T cells in Graves' hyperthyroidism and ophthalmopathy. TCRdb passed the multiplex PCR reads through MiXCR, listing each CDR3 protein once. The data hold around 560,000 distinct CDR3 sequences, with 16% observed a single time. Sample: blood. Receptors originate from a woman between 18 and 29 years old with Graves' hyperthyroidism. Each CDR3 is given without its conserved first and last residue. The order of the fields is CDR3 protein, V gene, D gene, J gene. A D gene is named only where the DNA matches it firmly.

ASSSLAVQETQY TRBV28 TRBD2 TRBJ2-5
ASSYLTGGADTQY TRBV6-2/TRBV6-3 TRBD1 TRBJ2-3
ASSRLIPDPGELF TRBV4-1 - TRBJ2-2
ASNPLGASTDTQY TRBV7-2 - TRBJ2-3
ASSETHRRSPLH TRBV9 - TRBJ1-6
ASSPGTGISSEQY TRBV3-1 TRBD1 TRBJ2-7
ASSPVTDRATEAF TRBV5-1 TRBD1 TRBJ1-1
ASSRGAGSNNEQF TRBV28 TRBD2 TRBJ2-1
ASSSQDGYQPQH TRBV12-3/TRBV12-4 - TRBJ1-5
ASSLRDRSYNEQF TRBV5-1 TRBD1 TRBJ2-1
ATTEGYLRKQY TRBV6-2/TRBV6-3 - TRBJ2-7
ASSRGQGENNEQF TRBV27 TRBD1 TRBJ2-1
ASSPRIGLAGGPETQY TRBV13 TRBD2 TRBJ2-5
ASSPRDRQGREQY TRBV7-9 - TRBJ2-7
ASSVSGLSNQPQH TRBV7-2 - TRBJ1-5
SARGTGDRGEQY TRBV20-1 TRBD1 TRBJ2-7
SVEVQGAVYSIQY TRBV29-1 - TRBJ2-4
ASSTLTGVEDEKLF TRBV25-1 TRBD1 TRBJ1-4
ASTITGQRSYNEQF TRBV12-3/TRBV12-4 TRBD1 TRBJ2-1
ASSKGTSYTDTQY TRBV7-9 - TRBJ2-3
ATQGPFQGETQY TRBV19 - TRBJ2-5
ASSASGGNNNEQF TRBV5-1 TRBD1 TRBJ2-1
ASRQGAETQY TRBV3-1 TRBD1 TRBJ2-5
ASSLYRDPYYGYT TRBV5-6 - TRBJ1-2
ASSITGTGLRTEAF TRBV19 TRBD1 TRBJ1-1
ASSQAQGPYNEQF TRBV3-1 - TRBJ2-1
ASSQEAFRRGLYEQY TRBV3-1 - TRBJ2-7
ASSLDSLQETQY TRBV7-9 - TRBJ2-5
ASSRQVGDQPQH TRBV12-3/TRBV12-4 - TRBJ1-5
SVPSGGRYEQY TRBV20-1 TRBD2 TRBJ2-7
SATGNTEAF TRBV29-1 - TRBJ1-1
SGTKIDNEQF TRBV29-1 - TRBJ2-1
ASSVESGRVRYNEQF TRBV9 TRBD2 TRBJ2-1
ASSELKGRRTEAF TRBV6-1 - TRBJ1-1
SARGGRSWETQY TRBV20-1 - TRBJ2-5
ASSSRDYEQY TRBV7-9 - TRBJ2-7
ASSPLSGLSSYEQY TRBV7-9 - TRBJ2-7
ASSQVAGNPNTEAF TRBV3-1 - TRBJ1-1
ASSLRRRGGYT TRBV12-3/TRBV12-4 - TRBJ1-2
ASRVPGQGSGYGYT TRBV2 TRBD1 TRBJ1-2
AGIGGVYNSPLH TRBV28 - TRBJ1-6
ASSISRTVNQPQH TRBV18 - TRBJ1-5
ATQGGGNYNEQF TRBV27 - TRBJ2-1
ASSDSPQNTEAF TRBV6-4 - TRBJ1-1
ASRRTLRDIQY TRBV2 - TRBJ2-4
ATAPGLASYEQY TRBV11-2 TRBD2 TRBJ2-7
ASRQGSSEAF TRBV14 TRBD1 TRBJ1-1
ASSLYGDTPQH TRBV11-2 - TRBJ1-5
ASGLVLGAQNQPQH TRBV12-5 - TRBJ1-5